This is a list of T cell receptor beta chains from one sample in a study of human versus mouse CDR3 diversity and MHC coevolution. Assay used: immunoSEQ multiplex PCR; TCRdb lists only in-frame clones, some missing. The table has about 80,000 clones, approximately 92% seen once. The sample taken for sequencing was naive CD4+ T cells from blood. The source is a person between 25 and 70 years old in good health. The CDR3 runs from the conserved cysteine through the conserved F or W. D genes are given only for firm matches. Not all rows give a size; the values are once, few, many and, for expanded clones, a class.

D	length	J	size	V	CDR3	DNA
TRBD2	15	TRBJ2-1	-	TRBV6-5	CASSQGTSVHNEQFF	TGTGCCAGCAGTCAAGGGACTAGCGTACACAATGAGCAGTTCTTC
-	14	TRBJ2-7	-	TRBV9	CASSVAEGSNEQYF	TGTGCCAGCAGCGTAGCGGAGGGGAGCAACGAGCAGTACTTC
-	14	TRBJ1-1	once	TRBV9	CASSSRGGATEAFF	TGTGCCAGCAGCTCGAGGGGGGGGGCCACTGAAGCCTTCTTT
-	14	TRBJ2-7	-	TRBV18	CASSPAQGFYEQYF	TGTGCCAGCTCACCGGCTCAGGGCTTCTACGAGCAGTACTTC
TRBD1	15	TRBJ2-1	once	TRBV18	CASSAGTGSVNEQFF	TGTGCCAGCTCGGCCGGGACAGGGTCAGTCAATGAGCAGTTCTTC
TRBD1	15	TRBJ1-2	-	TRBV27	CASRDGQGAAYGYTF	TGTGCCAGCAGGGATGGACAGGGGGCGGCCTATGGCTACACCTTC
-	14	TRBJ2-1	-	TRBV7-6	CASSLESQYNEQFF	TGTGCCAGCAGCTTAGAAAGTCAGTACAATGAGCAGTTCTTC
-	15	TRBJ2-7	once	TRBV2	CASSEGTASSYEQYF	TGTGCCAGCAGTGAAGGGACAGCGAGCTCCTACGAGCAGTACTTC
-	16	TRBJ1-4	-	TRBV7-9	CASSLPQTVKNEKLFF	TGTGCCAGCAGCTTACCGCAGACAGTTAAAAATGAAAAACTGTTTTTT
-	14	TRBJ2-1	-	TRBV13	CASSLGQGGNEQFF	TGTGCCAGCAGCTTAGGACAGGGGGGGAATGAGCAGTTCTTC
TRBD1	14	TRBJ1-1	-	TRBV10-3	CAISDTGEETEAFF	TGTGCCATCAGTGACACAGGGGAAGAAACTGAAGCTTTCTTT
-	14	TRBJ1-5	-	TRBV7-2	CASSPTGLGGPQHF	TGTGCCAGCAGCCCAACCGGCCTAGGAGGGCCCCAGCATTTT
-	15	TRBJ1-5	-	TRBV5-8	CASSLGLYSNQPQHF	TGTGCCAGCAGCTTGGGACTTTATAGCAATCAGCCCCAGCATTTT
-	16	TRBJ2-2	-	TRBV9	CASSAPGRGYTGELFF	TGTGCCAGCAGCGCCCCTGGCAGGGGCTATACCGGGGAGCTGTTTTTT
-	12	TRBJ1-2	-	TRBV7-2	CASSLWQDGYTF	TGTGCCAGCAGCTTATGGCAGGATGGCTACACCTTC
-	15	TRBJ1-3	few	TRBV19	CASIRRGMSGNTIYF	TGTGCCAGTATACGACGGGGGATGAGTGGAAACACCATATATTTT